This T cell receptor beta chain was sequenced in a study of blood T cell repertoires in COVID-19. Deletions cut 7 bases from V and 7 bases from J, with 10 bases between. The length of the CDR3 is 12 residues. CDR1 and CDR2 (germline): LNHDA, SQIVND (reference sequence). Libraries were prepared by immunoSEQ multiplex PCR; TCRdb keeps only in-frame clonotypes and omits some of them. The sample lists just over 300,000 clones, 86% occurring once. The chain links TRBV19 to TRBJ1-4, with D possibly being TRBD1 (5 bases). The sequenced sample consisted of PBMCs or T cells enriched from blood (not recorded which). This receptor was obtained from a man aged 25 to 45 who had recovered from COVID-19. DNA of the CDR3: TGTGCCAGTATGGGTGGGGCTGAAAAACTGTTTTTT. It encodes CASMGGAEKLFF.